These T cell receptor beta chains were read from a single sample in a study of T cells expressing NK-cell markers. TCRdb re-analyzed the 5' RACE reads; it lists each CDR3 protein once, without DNA. The sample includes some 140,000 distinct CDR3 sequences. Sequencing was performed on blood T cells: a sorted CD56 or NKG2C T cell subset, CD4+ or CD8+ T cells, or bulk PBMC T cells (not recorded which). The source is a woman between 45 and 65 years old in good health. The CDR3 runs from the conserved cysteine through the conserved F or W. The order of the fields is J gene, V gene, CDR3 protein.

>TRBJ2-1|TRBV12-3/TRBV12-4
CASGSQDTYNEQFF
>TRBJ2-5|TRBV12-3/TRBV12-4
CASSSTGGRGETQYF
>TRBJ2-3|TRBV11-2
CASAPSSGSPRGTDTQYF
>TRBJ2-1|TRBV9
CASSAEGTLTSYNEQFF
>TRBJ1-5|TRBV27
CATGGADSNQPQHF
>TRBJ1-2|TRBV12-3/TRBV12-4
CASSPGAAMGYTF
>TRBJ2-1|TRBV12-3/TRBV12-4
CASSLEWVHNEQFF
>TRBJ2-3|TRBV3-1
CASSHFLAGADTQYF
>TRBJ1-4|TRBV5-8
CASSPGTRNEKLFF
>TRBJ2-1|TRBV7-9
CASSLNAEGEQFF
>TRBJ2-1|TRBV11-2
CASSFGTSVLLYNEQFF
>TRBJ1-4|TRBV4-1
CASSQEGQLNEKLFF
>TRBJ2-1|TRBV4-1
CASSPEGNYNEQFF
>TRBJ2-1|TRBV20-1
CSAPGLSSYNEQFF
>TRBJ2-2|TRBV20-1
CSARAAENTGELFF
>TRBJ2-3|TRBV12-3/TRBV12-4
CASSWTGPPADTQYF
>TRBJ1-5|TRBV27
CASSLGRGVEPQHF
>TRBJ2-1|TRBV5-5
CASSPGLGTGFYNEQFF
>TRBJ2-1|TRBV18
CASSPIARGNEQFF
>TRBJ1-3|TRBV29-1
CSFVGWRNTIYF
>TRBJ2-7|TRBV4-1
CASSQAPGSYEQYF
>TRBJ1-1|TRBV2
CASSETGTENTEAFF
>TRBJ2-1|TRBV6-5
CASSYVSGSLNEQFF
>TRBJ2-1|TRBV12-3/TRBV12-4
CASSLTSGRESEQFF
>TRBJ2-7|TRBV3-1
CASSHELAGVFYEQYF
>TRBJ2-1|TRBV3-1
CASKSQINEQFF
>TRBJ1-1|TRBV19
CASMWQQKNTEAFF
>TRBJ2-1|TRBV2
CASTKWGPQILAGGDEQFF
>TRBJ2-1|TRBV20-1
CSARPQGGPGVAYNEQFF
>TRBJ2-7|TRBV5-5
CASSLLGSGYEQYF
>TRBJ2-1|TRBV7-3
CASTKDGTSGRFEQFF
>TRBJ2-2|TRBV6-5
CASSYSGVLVENTGELFF
>TRBJ2-5|TRBV7-6
CASSRRVGETQYF
>TRBJ2-1|TRBV20-1
CSARDFNEQFF
>TRBJ2-1|TRBV7-9
CASSLAGNDEQFF
>TRBJ2-7|TRBV2
CASSVGTGPPYEQYF
>TRBJ1-1|TRBV15
CATGFPGTEAFF
>TRBJ2-3|TRBV6-5
CASRGTGTSGTYTQYF
>TRBJ2-1|TRBV10-2
CASSESRRIEQFF
>TRBJ2-7|TRBV5-1
CASSLDYEQYF
>TRBJ2-7|TRBV12-5
CASGLGRDRYEQYF
>TRBJ1-5|TRBV15
CATSRVRDSNQPQHF
>TRBJ2-5|TRBV6-6
CASSYVDRGWETQYF
>TRBJ2-1|TRBV4-1
CASSQDWDEQFF
>TRBJ1-2|TRBV9
CASSQTGAQSYGYTF
>TRBJ2-7|TRBV12-3/TRBV12-4
CASSFGQGWVEQYF
>TRBJ2-1|TRBV20-1
CSARDTRGSYNEQFF
>TRBJ2-1|TRBV5-6
CASSFTVQHNEQFF
>TRBJ2-3|TRBV27
CASSLIAAITDTQYF
>TRBJ2-7|TRBV6-1
CASSFITYEQYF
>TRBJ1-2|TRBV5-1
CASSPEYGSGYTF